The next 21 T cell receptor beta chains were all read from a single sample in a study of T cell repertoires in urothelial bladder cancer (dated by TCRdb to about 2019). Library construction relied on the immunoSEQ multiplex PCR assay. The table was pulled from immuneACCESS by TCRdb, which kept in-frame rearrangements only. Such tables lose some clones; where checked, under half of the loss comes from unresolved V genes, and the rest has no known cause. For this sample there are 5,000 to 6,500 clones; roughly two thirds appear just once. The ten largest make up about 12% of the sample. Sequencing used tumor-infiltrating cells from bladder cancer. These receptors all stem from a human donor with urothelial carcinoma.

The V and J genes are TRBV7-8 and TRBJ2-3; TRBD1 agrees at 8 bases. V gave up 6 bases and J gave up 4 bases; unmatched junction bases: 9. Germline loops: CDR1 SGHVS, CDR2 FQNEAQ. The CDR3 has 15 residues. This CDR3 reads CASSPRQGPADTQYF. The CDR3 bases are TGTGCCAGCAGTCCTAGACAGGGGCCGGCAGATACGCAGTATTTT.

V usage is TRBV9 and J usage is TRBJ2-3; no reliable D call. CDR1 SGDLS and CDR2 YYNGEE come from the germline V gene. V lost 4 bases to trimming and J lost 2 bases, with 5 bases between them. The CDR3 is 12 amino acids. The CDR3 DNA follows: TGTGCCAGCAGCTCAAACACAGATACGCAGTATTTT. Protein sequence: CASSSNTDTQYF.

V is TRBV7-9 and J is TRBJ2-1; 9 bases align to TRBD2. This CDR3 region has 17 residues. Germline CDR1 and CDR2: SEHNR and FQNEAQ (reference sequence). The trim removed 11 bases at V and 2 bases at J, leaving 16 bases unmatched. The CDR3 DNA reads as TGTGCCTGCTCAGGGCGGGCTAGCGGGGTGACCTACAATGAGCAGTTCTTC. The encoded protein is CACSGRASGVTYNEQFF.

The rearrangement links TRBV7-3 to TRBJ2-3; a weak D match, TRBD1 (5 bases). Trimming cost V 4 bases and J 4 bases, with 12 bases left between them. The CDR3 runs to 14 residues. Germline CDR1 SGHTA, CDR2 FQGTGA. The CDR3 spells CASSSTGSPDTQYF. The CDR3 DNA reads TGTGCCAGCAGCTCCACAGGCTCCCCAGATACGCAGTATTTT. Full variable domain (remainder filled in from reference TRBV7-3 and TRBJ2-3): GAGVSQTPSNKVTEKGKYVELRCDPISGHTALYWYRQSLGQGPEFLIYFQGTGAADDSGLPNDRFFAVRPEGSVSTLKIQRTERGDSAVYLCASSSTGSPDTQYFGPGTRLTVL.

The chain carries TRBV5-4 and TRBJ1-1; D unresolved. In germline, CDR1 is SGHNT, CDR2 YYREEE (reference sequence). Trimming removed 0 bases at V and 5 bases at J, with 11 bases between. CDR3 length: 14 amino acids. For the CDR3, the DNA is TGTGCCAGCAGCTTGGGCGTCCAGGATACTGAAGCTTTCTTT. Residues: CASSLGVQDTEAFF.

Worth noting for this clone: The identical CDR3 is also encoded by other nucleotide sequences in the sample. The CDR3 DNA reads TGCAGTGCTAGGGGGAACACTGAAGCTTTCTTT. Translating it yields CSARGNTEAFF. The rearrangement joins TRBV20-1 to TRBJ1-1; D ambiguous. Germline CDR1 is DFQATT and CDR2 is SNEGSKA (reference sequence). This CDR3 contains 11 residues. Trimming stripped 3 bases from V and 1 base from J, with 3 bases between.

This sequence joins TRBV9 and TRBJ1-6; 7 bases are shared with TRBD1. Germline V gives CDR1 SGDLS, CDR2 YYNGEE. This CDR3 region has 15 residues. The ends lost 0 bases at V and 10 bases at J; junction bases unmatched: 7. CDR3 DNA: TGTGCCAGCAGCGTAGGGACAGGTCTCCAGTCACCCCTCCACTTT. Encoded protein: CASSVGTGLQSPLHF.

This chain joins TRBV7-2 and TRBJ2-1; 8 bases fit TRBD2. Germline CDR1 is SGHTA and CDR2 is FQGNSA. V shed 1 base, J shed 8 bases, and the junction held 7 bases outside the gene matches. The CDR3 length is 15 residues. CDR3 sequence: CASSLVTGGPHEQFF. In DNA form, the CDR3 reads TGTGCCAGCAGCTTAGTGACGGGGGGGCCCCATGAGCAGTTCTTC.

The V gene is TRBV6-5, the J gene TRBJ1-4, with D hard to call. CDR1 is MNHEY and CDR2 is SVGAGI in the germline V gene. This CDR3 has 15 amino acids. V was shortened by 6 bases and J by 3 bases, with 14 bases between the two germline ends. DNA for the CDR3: TGTGCCAGCAGACACCCACGGGAGTCTAATGAAAAACTGTTTTTT. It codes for CASRHPRESNEKLFF.

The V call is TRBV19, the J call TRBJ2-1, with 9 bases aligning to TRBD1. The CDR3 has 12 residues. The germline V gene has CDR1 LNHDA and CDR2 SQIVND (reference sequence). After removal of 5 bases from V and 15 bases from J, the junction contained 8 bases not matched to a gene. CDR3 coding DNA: TGTGCCAGTAGTGATTTCCGGGACAGGGCGTTCTTC. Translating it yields CASSDFRDRAFF.

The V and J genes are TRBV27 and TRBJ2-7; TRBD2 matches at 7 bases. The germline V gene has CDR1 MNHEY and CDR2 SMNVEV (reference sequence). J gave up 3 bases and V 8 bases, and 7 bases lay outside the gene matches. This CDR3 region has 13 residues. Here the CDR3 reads CASGDYRLYEQYF. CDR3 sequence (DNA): TGTGCCAGCGGGGACTATAGGCTCTACGAGCAGTACTTC.

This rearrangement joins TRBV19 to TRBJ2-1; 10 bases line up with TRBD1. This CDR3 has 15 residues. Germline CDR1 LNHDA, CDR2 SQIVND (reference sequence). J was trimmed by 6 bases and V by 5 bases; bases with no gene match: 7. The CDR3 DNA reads TGTGCCAGTAGTCCTACCGGGACAGGGGTCAATGAGCAGTTCTTC. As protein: CASSPTGTGVNEQFF.

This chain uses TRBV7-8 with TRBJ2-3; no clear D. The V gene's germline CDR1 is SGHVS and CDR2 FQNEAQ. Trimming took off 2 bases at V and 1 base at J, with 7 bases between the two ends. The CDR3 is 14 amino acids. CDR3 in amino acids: CASSLSGRTDTQYF. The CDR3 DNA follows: TGTGCCAGCAGCTTATCTGGACGCACAGATACGCAGTATTTT.

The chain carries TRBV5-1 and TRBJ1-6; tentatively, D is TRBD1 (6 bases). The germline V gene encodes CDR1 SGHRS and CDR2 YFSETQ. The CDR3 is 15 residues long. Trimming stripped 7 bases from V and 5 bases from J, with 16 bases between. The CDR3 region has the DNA TGCGCCAGCTCGAACGGACAGATAGATAATTCACCCCTCCACTTT. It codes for CASSNGQIDNSPLHF.

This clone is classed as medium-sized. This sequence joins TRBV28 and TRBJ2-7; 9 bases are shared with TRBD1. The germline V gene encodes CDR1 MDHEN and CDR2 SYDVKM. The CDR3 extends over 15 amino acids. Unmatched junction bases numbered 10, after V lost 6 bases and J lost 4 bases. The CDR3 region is CASSSTGTGLYEQYF. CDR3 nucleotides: TGTGCCAGCAGCTCGACCGGGACAGGGTTGTACGAGCAGTACTTC.

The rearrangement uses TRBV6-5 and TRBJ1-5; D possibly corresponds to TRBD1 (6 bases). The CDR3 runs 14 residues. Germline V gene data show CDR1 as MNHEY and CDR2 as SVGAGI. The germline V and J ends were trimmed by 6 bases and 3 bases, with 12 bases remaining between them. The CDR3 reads CASSRGGTNQPQHF. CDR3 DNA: TGTGCCAGCAGCAGGGGTGGAACCAATCAGCCCCAGCATTTT.

The CDR3 DNA reads TGTGCCAGCAGTGACAACCCATATAGCAATCAGCCCCAGCATTTT. Protein product: CASSDNPYSNQPQHF. The chain links TRBV6-1 to TRBJ1-5, with no clear D. The V and J ends lost 3 bases and 0 bases respectively, with 9 bases between them. The length of the CDR3 is 15 residues. CDR1 is MNHNS, CDR2 SASEGT, per germline.

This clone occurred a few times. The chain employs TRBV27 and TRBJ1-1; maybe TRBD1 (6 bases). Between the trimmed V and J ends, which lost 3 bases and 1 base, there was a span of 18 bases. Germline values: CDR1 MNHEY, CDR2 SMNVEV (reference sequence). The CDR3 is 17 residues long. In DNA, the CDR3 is TGTGCCAGCAGTTTTGGCTGGCAACAGGGTTGGAACACTGAAGCTTTCTTT. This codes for CASSFGWQQGWNTEAFF.

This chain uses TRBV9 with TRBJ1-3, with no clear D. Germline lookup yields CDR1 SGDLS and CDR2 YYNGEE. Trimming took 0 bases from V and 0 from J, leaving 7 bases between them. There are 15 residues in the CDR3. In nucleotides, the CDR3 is TGTGCCAGCAGCGTAGGGGAGTTCTCTGGAAACACCATATATTTT. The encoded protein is CASSVGEFSGNTIYF.

The CDR3 DNA sequence: TGTGCCAGCAGGTCGGACCGTACTGAAAAACTGTTTTTT. As protein: CASRSDRTEKLFF. The J gene is TRBJ1-4, the V gene TRBV28; D remains ambiguous. V was pared by 6 bases and J by 7 bases, with 12 bases between. The germline CDR1 and CDR2 sequences are MDHEN and SYDVKM. The CDR3 contains 13 residues.

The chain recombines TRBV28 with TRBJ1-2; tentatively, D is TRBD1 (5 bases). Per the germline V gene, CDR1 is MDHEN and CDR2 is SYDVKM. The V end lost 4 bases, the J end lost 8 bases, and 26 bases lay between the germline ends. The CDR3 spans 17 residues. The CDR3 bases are TGTGCCAGCAGTTCCCCCGAGGGGACTACAGACCTTCGGGGCTACACCTTC. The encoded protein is CASSSPEGTTDLRGYTF.